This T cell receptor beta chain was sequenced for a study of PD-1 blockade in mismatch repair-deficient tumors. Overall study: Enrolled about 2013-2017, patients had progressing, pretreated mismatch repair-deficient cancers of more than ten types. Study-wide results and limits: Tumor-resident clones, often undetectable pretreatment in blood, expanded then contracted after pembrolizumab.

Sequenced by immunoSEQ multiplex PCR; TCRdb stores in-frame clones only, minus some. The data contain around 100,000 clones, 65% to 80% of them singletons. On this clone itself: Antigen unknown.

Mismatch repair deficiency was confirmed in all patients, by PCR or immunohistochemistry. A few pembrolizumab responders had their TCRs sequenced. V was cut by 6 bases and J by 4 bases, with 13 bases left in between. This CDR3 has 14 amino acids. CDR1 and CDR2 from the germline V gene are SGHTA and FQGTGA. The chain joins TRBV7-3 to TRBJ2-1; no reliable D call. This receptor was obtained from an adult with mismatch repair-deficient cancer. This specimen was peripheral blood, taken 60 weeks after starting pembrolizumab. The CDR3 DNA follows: TGTGCCAGCAGTTCCGGGTGGGGATACAATGAGCAGTTCTTC. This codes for CASSSGWGYNEQFF.